What follows describes a single T cell receptor (beta chain). Its target is unknown. This CDR3 is 13 amino acids long. The germline CDR1 and CDR2 sequences are DFQATT and SNEGSKA (reference sequence). V dropped 5 bases and J dropped 8 bases, with 18 bases sitting between them. The data derive from a study of T cells in Graves' hyperthyroidism and ophthalmopathy. Study information: Peripheral blood sampling occurred at initial diagnosis, before any treatment. General study results and limits: The model foresaw ophthalmopathy a median 6.5 months prior to onset.

Diagnosis relied on clinical symptoms, serum thyroxine and TRAb, thyroid ultrasound and orbital computed tomography. RNA transcripts provided the source from which TCR beta CDR3 regions were amplified. Carried out on the TCR CDR3, a first-round RT-PCR used the HTBI primer set. From the multiplex PCR reads, TCRdb called clonotypes with MiXCR, one entry per CDR3 protein. The sample consists of about 590,000 distinct CDR3 sequences, more than 13% of them appearing once. The sequence derives from a woman aged 18 to 35 with Graves' ophthalmopathy. Specimen: blood. V usage is TRBV20-1 and J usage is TRBJ1-2; TRBD1 is a possible D gene (5 bases). CDR3 residues: CSAPTGFPGGYTF. The CDR3 bases are TGCAGTGCTCCTACAGGTTTCCCCGGGGGCTACACCTTC.